This TCR beta chain was obtained from a study of T cell responses to AZD1222 COVID-19 vaccine. General study points: It should be noted that donors were predominantly white British and more often female, and clonal diversity was possibly underestimated. Scientists sampled the repertoires only once the peak T cell response had passed.

Germline V CDR1 and CDR2: SGHVS, FQNEAQ. The CDR3 is 16 amino acids. After removal of 5 bases from V and 0 bases from J, the junction contained 7 bases not matched to a gene. Measured with immunoSEQ multiplex PCR; TCRdb has only the in-frame clones, and not every one. Counted here are some 150,000 clones, 85% to 95% occurring once; the ten biggest clones make up about 3%. Regarding this clone: What it binds is unknown.

The TCR sequence derives from an adult in good health. The rearrangement joins TRBV7-8 to TRBJ2-1; 7 bases fit TRBD2. Sequencing was performed on peripheral blood, taken on day 0 of MenACWY control vaccination. Here the CDR3 reads CASSQRDGSSYNEQFF. CDR3 in DNA: TGTGCCAGCAGCCAGCGGGACGGGAGCTCCTACAATGAGCAGTTCTTC.